This TCR beta chain was documented in a study of T cell responses to AZD1222 COVID-19 vaccine. Whole-study findings and limits: Every sample of the repertoires postdated the peak T cell response. In the spike-specific TCR repertoire, nearly half reportedly target unmutated variant regions. It should be noted that donors were predominantly white British and more often female, and clonal diversity was possibly underestimated.

Only in-frame clones appear in the TCRdb table, and some are missing; sequencing was by immunoSEQ multiplex PCR. This table holds some 170,000 clones, 90% found once. Note on this clone: Antigen unknown.

CDR1 and CDR2 (germline): MDHEN, SYDVKM. Trimming removed 2 bases at V and 2 bases at J, with 6 bases between. The CDR3 has 13 amino acids. The source was peripheral blood, collected 28 days after the second dose of the MenACWY control vaccine. The chain joins TRBV28 to TRBJ1-2; no definite D call. This TCR derives from an adult who received the MenACWY meningococcal vaccine as a control. CDR3 sequence reads: CASSLDGNYGYTF. CDR3 bases: TGTGCCAGCAGTTTAGACGGGAACTATGGCTACACCTTC.